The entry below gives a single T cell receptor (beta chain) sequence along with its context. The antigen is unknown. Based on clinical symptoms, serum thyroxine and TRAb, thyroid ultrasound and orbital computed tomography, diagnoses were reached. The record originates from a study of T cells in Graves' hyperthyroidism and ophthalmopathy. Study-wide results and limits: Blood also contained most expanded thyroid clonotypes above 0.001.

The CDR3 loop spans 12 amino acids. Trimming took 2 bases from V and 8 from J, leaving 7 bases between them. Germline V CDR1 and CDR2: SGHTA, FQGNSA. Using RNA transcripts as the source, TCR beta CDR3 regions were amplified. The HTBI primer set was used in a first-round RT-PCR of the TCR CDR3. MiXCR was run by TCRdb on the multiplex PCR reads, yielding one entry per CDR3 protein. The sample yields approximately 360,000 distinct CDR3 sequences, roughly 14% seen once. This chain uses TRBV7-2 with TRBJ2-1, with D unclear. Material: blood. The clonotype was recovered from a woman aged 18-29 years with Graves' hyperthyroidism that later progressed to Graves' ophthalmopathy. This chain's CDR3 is CASSLFYDEQFF. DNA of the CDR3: TGTGCCAGCAGCTTATTCTATGATGAGCAGTTCTTC.